The following is a T cell receptor beta chain sequence with its context. Its antigen is not known. A read error is possible here, since a much larger clone lies one base away. The conserved closing phenylalanine or tryptophan is absent in this CDR3, likely reflecting a read error. The lymph nodes were axillary draining lymph nodes from breast cancer patients. The data were obtained in a study of breast tumors, draining lymph nodes, adjacent tissues. Findings of the study overall: Tumor T cell lymph node origin was a supported hypothesis, not proven. Tumor and nontumor repertoires were significantly more similar in luminal-like than in basal-like breast cancer.

The CDR3 length is 15 residues. J lost 6 bases, V lost 6 bases, and 11 bases had no gene match. Germline V gives CDR1 WNHNN, CDR2 SYGVQD (reference sequence). Each CDR3 protein is one row after TCRdb ran MiXCR on the multiplex PCR reads. This repertoire shows about 140,000 distinct CDR3 sequences, about 22% found once; its top ten account for just over 2.5%. This chain joins TRBV10-1 and TRBJ2-1, with 7 bases matching TRBD2. This TCR was sampled from a female donor with breast cancer. Some clones in this sample may be carry-over from other donors' samples. The sequenced sample consisted of axillary lymph node tissue. The CDR3 sequence is CASRTKREESNEQFL. The CDR3 DNA is TGCGCCAGCAGGACTAAACGGGAGGAGAGCAATGAGCAGTTCCTC.